This TCR beta chain was profiled in a study of shared clonotypes between healthy human individuals. Turning to the study itself: CD4 naive and CD4 memory each took three plates per donor, while CD8 naive took two and CD8 memory one.

This clone was recorded once. Its antigen is unidentified. Cells designated naive CD8 were CD45RO-negative and were positively selected for CCR7, with terminally differentiated effector memory CD45RA+ cells excluded. CDR3 length: 14 residues. The V gene's germline CDR1 is MNHNS and CDR2 SASEGT. Trimming cost V 2 bases and J 7 bases, with 12 bases left between them. Study-wide findings and caveats: Generally, naive subsets came out with larger estimated richness than memory subsets.

Sorted-subset replicate PCRs used about 180 ng DNA, approximately 33,000 T cell genomes. Methods used by the authors: Junction-only sequences produced by ImmunoSEQ had no quality scores, so filtering differed. Libraries were prepared by immunoSEQ multiplex PCR; TCRdb keeps only in-frame clonotypes and omits some of them. V and J calls and clone size are given by that table; D and trimming were obtained from the DNA. The sample has around 610,000 clones, 90% to 97% seen once. Sequenced material: naive CD8+ T cells sorted from blood. The sequence was collected from a young woman in good health. The chain links TRBV6-1 to TRBJ1-5, with D possibly matching TRBD1 (6 bases). This CDR3 is CASSEIQGRQPQHF. The CDR3, as DNA: TGTGCCAGCAGTGAAATCCAGGGGCGACAGCCCCAGCATTTT.